The clone carrying this TCR beta chain was counted a single time. As yet, its antigen is unknown. This record belongs to a study of CD8+CD57+ T cells in acquired aplastic anemia. Study observations and caveats: Comparison of patients with controls identified some 29 shared CD8+ CDR3 sequences.

CDR3 and TCR beta VDJ profiling relied on a genomic DNA template. TCRdb reanalysed the reads using MiXCR and keeps one entry per CDR3 protein. In the table there are about 270,000 distinct CDR3 sequences, 45% to 65% of which are singletons. Sequencing used sorted CD4+, CD8+, or CD8+CD57+ T cells (not recorded which) from PBMCs. This sequence originates from a human donor with severe aplastic anemia or a healthy control (not recorded which).

CDR3: CASSLNRVGTEAFF. CDR3 in DNA: TGTGCCAGCAGCTTAAACAGGGTAGGAACTGAAGCTTTCTTT. The chain has TRBV25-1 and TRBJ1-1; perhaps TRBD1 as D (6 bases). Germline CDR1 reads MGHDK; CDR2 reads SYGVNS. V shed 6 bases and J shed 5 bases, with 16 bases lying between them. The CDR3 spans 14 residues.